This record looks at one T cell receptor (beta chain) sequence and its context. Its specificity is not known. CDR3 length: 15 residues. Trimming removed 2 bases from V and 7 bases from J; junction bases left unmatched: 4. Germline assignment: CDR1 SGHKS and CDR2 YYEKEE (reference sequence). This record comes from a study of OX40 agonist ivuxolimab in advanced cancers. Study-wide context: Each patient was given ivuxolimab into a vein every 2 weeks, at 0.01 to 10 mg/kg.

General observations from the study: Antigen specificity was not determined for the expanded peripheral T cells. Partial responders treated at 0.1-3.0 mg/kg exhibited clonal expansion among the lowest measured.

TCRdb keeps only in-frame clones here, not all; method: immunoSEQ multiplex PCR. This table holds 55,000 to 85,000 clones, approximately 86% found once. Blood got drawn at baseline, again on cycle 4 day 1, and then on cycle 7 day 1. This chain connects TRBV5-5 to TRBJ1-4; 11 bases line up with TRBD1. The specimen was CD4+ or CD8+ T cells sorted from blood, collected in a trial of the OX40 agonist ivuxolimab. This TCR was sampled from an adult with an advanced solid tumor such as melanoma, head and neck, liver or kidney cancer. The CDR3 bases are TGTGCCAGCAGCTTTCCTGGGACAGGGGGTGAAAAACTGTTTTTT. The encoded protein is CASSFPGTGGEKLFF.